This TCR beta chain comes out of a study of T-cell reconstitution after alpha-beta-depleted transplantation in children. The CDR3 extends over 17 amino acids. The V segment lost 4 bases and the J segment 5 bases; nucleotides outside the gene matches: 6. Germline values: CDR1 MGHDK, CDR2 SYGVNS. Preparation of the TCRbeta library used unique molecular identifiers. TCRdb re-analysed the PCR reads in MiXCR, keeping a single row per CDR3 protein. The sample has about 600,000 distinct CDR3 sequences, under 12% seen once. The sample holds a few counts of this clonotype. This sequence joins TRBV25-1 and TRBJ2-2; 14 nucleotides agree with TRBD2. This receptor was taken from a human donor who donated a stem cell graft to a child with acute myeloid leukemia. The sample in question was PBMCs from the stem cell graft donor, obtained from the stem cell graft. CDR3 sequence: CASSGRLAGGPTGELFF. CDR3 DNA: TGTGCCAGCAGTGGCCGACTAGCGGGAGGGCCGACCGGGGAGCTGTTTTTT.